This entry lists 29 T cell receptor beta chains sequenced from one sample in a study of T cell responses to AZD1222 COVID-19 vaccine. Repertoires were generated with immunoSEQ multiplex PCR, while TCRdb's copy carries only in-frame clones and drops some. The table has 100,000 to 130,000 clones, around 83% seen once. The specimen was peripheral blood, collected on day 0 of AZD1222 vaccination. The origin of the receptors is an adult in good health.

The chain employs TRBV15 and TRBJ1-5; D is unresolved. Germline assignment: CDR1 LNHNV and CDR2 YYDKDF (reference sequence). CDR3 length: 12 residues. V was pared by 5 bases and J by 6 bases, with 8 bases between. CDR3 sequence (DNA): TGTGCCACCAGCTGGGTGGGTCAGCCCCAGCATTTT. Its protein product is CATSWVGQPQHF. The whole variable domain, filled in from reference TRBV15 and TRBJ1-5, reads DAMVIQNPRYQVTQFGKPVTLSCSQTLNHNVMYWYQQKSSQAPKLLFHYYDKDFNNEADTPDNFQSRRPNTSFCFLDIRSPGLGDTAMYLCATSWVGQPQHFGDGTRLSIL.

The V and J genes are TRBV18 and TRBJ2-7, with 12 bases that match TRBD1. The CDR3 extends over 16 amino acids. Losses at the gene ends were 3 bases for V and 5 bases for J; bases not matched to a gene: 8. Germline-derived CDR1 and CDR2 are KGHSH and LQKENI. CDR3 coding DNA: TGTGCCAGCTCACCGAACTTTGGGACAGGGGGCAACGAGCAGTACTTC. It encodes CASSPNFGTGGNEQYF.

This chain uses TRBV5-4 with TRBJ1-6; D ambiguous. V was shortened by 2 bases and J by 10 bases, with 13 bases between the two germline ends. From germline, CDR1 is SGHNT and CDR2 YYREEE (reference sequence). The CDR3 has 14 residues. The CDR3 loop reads CASSFESDESPLHF. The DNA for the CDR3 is TGTGCCAGCAGCTTCGAGTCGGATGAATCACCCCTCCACTTT.

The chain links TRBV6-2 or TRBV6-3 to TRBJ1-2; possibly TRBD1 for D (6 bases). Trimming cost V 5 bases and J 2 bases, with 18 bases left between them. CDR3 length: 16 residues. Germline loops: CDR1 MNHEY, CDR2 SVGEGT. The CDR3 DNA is TGTGCCAGCAGTCGAGGGGTCGGGGGCTTCAACTATGGCTACACCTTC. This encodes CASSRGVGGFNYGYTF.

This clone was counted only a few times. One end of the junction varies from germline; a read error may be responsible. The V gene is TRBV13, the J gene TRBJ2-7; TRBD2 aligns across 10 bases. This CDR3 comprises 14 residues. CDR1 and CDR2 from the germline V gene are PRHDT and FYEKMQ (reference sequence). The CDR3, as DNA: TGTGCCAGCAGGTTAGCGGGGGGATCCTACGAGCAGTACTTC. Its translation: CASRLAGGSYEQYF.

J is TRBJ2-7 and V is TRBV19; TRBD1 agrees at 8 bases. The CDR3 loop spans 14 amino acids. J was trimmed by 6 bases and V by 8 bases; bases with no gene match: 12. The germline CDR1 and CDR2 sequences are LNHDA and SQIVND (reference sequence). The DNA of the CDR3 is TGTGCCAGTTGGCGCGGGACAGGTCCTTTCGAGCAGTACTTC. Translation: CASWRGTGPFEQYF.

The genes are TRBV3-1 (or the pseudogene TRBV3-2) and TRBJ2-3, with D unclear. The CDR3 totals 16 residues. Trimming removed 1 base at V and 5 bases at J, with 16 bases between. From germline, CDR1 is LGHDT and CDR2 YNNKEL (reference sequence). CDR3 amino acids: CASSQAVPWLGDTQYF. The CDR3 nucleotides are TGTGCCAGCAGCCAAGCGGTACCCTGGCTTGGAGATACGCAGTATTTT.

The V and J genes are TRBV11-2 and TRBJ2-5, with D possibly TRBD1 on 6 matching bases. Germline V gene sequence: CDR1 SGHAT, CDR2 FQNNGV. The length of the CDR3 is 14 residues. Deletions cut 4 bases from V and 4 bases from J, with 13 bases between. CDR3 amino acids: CASSSAGDTETQYF. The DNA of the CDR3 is TGTGCCAGCAGCTCTGCCGGGGACACAGAGACCCAGTACTTC.

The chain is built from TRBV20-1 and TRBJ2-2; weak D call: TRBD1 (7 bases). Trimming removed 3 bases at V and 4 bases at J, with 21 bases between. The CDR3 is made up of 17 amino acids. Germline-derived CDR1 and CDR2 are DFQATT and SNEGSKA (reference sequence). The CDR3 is CSASKGGGLVGTGELFF. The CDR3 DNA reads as TGCAGTGCTAGTAAAGGAGGGGGCCTGGTTGGCACCGGGGAGCTGTTTTTT.

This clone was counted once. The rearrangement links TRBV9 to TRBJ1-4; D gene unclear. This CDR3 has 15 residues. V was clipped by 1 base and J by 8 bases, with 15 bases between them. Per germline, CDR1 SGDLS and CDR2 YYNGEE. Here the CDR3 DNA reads TGTGCCAGCAGCGTATCAGGCGGTGGCGGAGAAAAACTGTTTTTT. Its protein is CASSVSGGGGEKLFF.

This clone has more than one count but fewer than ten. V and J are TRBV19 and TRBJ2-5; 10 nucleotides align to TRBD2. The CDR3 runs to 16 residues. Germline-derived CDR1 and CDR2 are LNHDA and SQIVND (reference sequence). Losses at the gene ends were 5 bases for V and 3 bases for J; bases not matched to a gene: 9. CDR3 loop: CASSPLAGVAKETQYF. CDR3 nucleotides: TGTGCCAGTAGTCCGCTAGCGGGGGTCGCCAAAGAGACCCAGTACTTC.

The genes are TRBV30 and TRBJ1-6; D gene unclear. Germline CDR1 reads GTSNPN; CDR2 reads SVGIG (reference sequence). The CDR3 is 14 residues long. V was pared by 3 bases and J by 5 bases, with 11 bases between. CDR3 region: CAWRMTSNNSPLHF. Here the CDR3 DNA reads TGTGCCTGGAGGATGACGAGCAATAATTCACCCCTCCACTTT.

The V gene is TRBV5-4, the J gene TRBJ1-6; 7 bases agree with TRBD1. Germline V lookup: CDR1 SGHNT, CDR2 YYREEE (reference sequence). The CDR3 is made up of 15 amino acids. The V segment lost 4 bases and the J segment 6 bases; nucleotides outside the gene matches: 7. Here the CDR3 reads CASSQARGLNSPLHF. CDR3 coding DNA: TGTGCCAGCAGCCAAGCTAGGGGGCTTAATTCACCCCTCCACTTT.

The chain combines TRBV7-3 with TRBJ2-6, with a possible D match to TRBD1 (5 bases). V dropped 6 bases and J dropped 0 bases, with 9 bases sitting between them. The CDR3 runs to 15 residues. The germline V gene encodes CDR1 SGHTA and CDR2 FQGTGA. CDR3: CASRGTGSGANVLTF. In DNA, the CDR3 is TGTGCCAGCAGAGGAACAGGCTCTGGGGCCAACGTCCTGACTTTC.

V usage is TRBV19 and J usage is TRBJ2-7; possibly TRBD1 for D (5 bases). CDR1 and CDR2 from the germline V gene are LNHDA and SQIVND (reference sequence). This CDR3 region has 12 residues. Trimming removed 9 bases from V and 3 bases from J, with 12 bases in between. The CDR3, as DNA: TGTGCCAGGAACGACAGTGGCTACGAGCAGTACTTC. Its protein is CARNDSGYEQYF.

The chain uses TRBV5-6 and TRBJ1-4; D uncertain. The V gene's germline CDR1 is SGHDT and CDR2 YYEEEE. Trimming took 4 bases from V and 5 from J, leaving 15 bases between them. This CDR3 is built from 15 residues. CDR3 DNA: TGTGCCAGCAGCACACGGACGGCCCTAAATGAAAAACTGTTTTTT. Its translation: CASSTRTALNEKLFF.

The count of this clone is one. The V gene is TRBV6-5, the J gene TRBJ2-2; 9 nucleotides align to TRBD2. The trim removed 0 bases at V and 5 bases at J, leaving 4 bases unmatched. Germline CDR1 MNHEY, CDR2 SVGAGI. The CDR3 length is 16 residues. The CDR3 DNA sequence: TGTGCCAGCAGTTACTCGTTAGCGGGGGTAACCGGGGAGCTGTTTTTT. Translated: CASSYSLAGVTGELFF.

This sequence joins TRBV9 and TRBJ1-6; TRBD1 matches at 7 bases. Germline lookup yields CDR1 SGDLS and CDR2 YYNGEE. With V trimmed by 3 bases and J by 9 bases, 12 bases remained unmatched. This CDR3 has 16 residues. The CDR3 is CASSASSGQYVSPLHF. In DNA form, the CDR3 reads TGTGCCAGCAGCGCCAGCTCGGGACAGTATGTTTCACCCCTCCACTTT.

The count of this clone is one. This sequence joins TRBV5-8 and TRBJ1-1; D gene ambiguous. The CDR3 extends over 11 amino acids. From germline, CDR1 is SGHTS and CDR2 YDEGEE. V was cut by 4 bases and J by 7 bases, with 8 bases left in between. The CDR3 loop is CASSPGREAFF. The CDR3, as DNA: TGTGCCAGCAGCCCCGGTCGTGAAGCTTTCTTT.

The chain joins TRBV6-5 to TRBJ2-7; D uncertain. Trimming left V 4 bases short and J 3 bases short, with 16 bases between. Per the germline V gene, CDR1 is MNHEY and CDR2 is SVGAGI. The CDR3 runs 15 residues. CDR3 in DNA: TGTGCCAGCAGTTTAGGCGCAAGGCAACTCTACGAGCAGTACTTC. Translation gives CASSLGARQLYEQYF.

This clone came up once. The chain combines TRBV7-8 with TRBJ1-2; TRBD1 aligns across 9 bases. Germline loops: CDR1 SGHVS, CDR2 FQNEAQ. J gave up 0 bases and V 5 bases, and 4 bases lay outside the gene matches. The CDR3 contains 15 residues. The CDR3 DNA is TGTGCCAGCAGCCCGAGACAGGGGGCTAACTATGGCTACACCTTC. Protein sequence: CASSPRQGANYGYTF.

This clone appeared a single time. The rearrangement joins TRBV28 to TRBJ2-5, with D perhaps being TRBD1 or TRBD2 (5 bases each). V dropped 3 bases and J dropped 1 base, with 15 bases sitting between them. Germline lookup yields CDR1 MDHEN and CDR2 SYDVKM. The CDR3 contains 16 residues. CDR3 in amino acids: CASSFLRGVGQETQYF. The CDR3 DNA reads TGTGCCAGCAGTTTTCTCAGAGGGGTCGGCCAAGAGACCCAGTACTTC.

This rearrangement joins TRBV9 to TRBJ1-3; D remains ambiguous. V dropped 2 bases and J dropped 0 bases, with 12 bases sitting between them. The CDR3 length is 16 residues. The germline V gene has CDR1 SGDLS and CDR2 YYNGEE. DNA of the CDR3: TGTGCCAGCAGCGTTAAAGGACGGCTCTCTGGAAACACCATATATTTT. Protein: CASSVKGRLSGNTIYF.

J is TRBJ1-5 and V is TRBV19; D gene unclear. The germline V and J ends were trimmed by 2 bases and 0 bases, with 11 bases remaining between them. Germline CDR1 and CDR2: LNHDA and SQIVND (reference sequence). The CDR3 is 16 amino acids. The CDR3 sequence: CASSILVGYSNQPQHF. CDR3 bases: TGTGCCAGTAGTATATTGGTGGGTTATAGCAATCAGCCCCAGCATTTT.

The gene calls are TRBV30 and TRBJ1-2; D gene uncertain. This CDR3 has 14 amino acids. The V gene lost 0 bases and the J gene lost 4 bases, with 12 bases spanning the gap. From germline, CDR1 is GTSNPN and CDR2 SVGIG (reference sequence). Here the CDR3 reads CAWSVQSSGYGYTF. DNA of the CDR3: TGTGCCTGGAGTGTACAGTCCTCCGGCTATGGCTACACCTTC.

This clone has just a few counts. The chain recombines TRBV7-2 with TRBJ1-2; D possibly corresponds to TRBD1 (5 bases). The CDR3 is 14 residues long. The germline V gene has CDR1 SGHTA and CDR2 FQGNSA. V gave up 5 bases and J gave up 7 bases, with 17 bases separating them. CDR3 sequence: CASSPRVGDSGYTF. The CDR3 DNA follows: TGTGCCAGCAGCCCACGCGTGGGGGATAGTGGCTACACCTTC.

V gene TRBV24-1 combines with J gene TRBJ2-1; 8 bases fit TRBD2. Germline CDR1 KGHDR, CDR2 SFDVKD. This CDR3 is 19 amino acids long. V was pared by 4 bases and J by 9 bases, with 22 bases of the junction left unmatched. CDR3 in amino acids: CATSERLASGLGEWREQFF. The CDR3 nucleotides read TGTGCCACCAGTGAACGGCTTGCGTCGGGACTAGGCGAGTGGCGTGAGCAGTTCTTC.

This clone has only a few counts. The CDR3 protein is CASSQGVYEQYF. CDR3 sequence (DNA): TGTGCCAGCAGTCAAGGGGTCTACGAGCAGTACTTC. The rearrangement uses TRBV28 and TRBJ2-7; D is possibly TRBD1 (5 bases). The V end was cut by 5 bases, the J end by 3 bases, with 8 bases between. Germline assignment: CDR1 MDHEN and CDR2 SYDVKM. The CDR3 extends over 12 amino acids.

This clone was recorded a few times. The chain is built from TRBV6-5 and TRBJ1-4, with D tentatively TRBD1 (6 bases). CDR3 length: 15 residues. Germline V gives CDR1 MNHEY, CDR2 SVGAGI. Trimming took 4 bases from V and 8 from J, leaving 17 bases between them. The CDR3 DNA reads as TGTGCCAGCAGTTCCGGGACAAAGTATGCGGAAAAACTGTTTTTT. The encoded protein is CASSSGTKYAEKLFF.